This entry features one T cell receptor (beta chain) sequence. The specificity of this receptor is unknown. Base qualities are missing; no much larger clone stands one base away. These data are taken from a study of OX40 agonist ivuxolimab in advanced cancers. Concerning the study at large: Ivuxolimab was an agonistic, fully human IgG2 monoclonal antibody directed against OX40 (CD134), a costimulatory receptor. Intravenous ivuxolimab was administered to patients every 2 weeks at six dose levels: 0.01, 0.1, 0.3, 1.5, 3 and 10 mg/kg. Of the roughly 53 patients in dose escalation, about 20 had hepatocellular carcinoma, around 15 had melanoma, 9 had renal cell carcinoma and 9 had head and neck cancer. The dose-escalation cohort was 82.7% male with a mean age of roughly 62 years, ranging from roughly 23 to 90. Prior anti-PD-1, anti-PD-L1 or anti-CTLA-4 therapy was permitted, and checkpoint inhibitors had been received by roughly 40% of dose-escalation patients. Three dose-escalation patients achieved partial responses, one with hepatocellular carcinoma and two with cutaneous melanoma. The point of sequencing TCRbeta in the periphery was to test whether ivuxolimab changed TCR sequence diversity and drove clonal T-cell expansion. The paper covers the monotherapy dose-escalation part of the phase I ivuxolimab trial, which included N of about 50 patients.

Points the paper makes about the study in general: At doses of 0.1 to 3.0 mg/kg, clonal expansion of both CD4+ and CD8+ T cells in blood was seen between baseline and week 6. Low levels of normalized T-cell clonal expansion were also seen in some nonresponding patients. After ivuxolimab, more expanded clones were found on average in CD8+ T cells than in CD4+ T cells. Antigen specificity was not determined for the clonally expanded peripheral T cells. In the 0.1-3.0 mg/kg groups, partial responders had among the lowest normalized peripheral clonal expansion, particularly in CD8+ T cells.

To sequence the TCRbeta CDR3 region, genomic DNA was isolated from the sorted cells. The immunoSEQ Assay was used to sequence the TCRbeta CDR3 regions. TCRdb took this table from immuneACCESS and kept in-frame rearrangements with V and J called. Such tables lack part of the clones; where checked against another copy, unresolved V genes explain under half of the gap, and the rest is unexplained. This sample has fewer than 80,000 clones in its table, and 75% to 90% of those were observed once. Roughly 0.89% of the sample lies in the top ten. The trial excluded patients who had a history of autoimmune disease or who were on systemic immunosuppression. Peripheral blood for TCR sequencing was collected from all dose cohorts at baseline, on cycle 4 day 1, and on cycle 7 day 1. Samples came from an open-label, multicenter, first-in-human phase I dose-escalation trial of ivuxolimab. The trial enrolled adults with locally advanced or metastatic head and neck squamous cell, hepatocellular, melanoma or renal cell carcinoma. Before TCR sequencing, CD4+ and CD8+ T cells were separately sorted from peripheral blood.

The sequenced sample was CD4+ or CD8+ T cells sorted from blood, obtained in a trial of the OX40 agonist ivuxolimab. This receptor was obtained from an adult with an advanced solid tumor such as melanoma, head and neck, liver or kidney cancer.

Read as DNA, the sequence is TGTGCCAGCAGCCAATACGGCCGGCGGGAGGGCCACGAGCAGTACTTC. This is translated as CASSQYGRREGHEQYF. The chain was built from TRBV16 and TRBJ2-7; 9 of the junction bases match TRBD2. The germline V gene sets CDR1 to KGHSY and CDR2 to FQNENV. The CDR3 holds 16 amino acids from the cysteine to the phenylalanine. Only CDR3 DNA is held: 48 bases, read in frame from base 1. Trimming removed 1 base from V and 5 bases from J; the gene matches leave 9 bases unexplained.